Listed below are T cell receptor beta chains from one sample, sequenced in a study of T cell clones after liver transplantation. The method was immunoSEQ multiplex PCR; TCRdb's version includes in-frame clones alone and lacks a portion of them. The data contain 85,000 to 130,000 clones, around 83% of them singletons. Sequencing was performed on CD4+ T cells from blood, taken before liver transplant. The receptors shown here come from a human donor who received a liver transplant. CDR3s include the opening cysteine and the closing phenylalanine or tryptophan. D genes are given only for firm matches. The size field is filled for only some rows; it gives once, few, many or a size class.

v_gene: TRBV19; j_gene: TRBJ1-1; d_gene: TRBD1; abundance: NA; CDR3aa: CASSSQGKGVNTEAFF; CDR3nt: TGTGCCAGTAGTTCACAGGGGAAGGGAGTAAACACTGAAGCTTTCTTT
v_gene: TRBV5-1; j_gene: TRBJ2-1; d_gene: NA; abundance: NA; CDR3aa: CASSLASNEQFF; CDR3nt: TGCGCCAGCAGCTTGGCCAGCAATGAGCAGTTCTTC
v_gene: TRBV28; j_gene: TRBJ2-3; d_gene: NA; abundance: NA; CDR3aa: CASSSSSDTQYF; CDR3nt: TGTGCCAGCAGTTCCTCATCTGATACGCAGTATTTT
v_gene: TRBV18; j_gene: TRBJ2-7; d_gene: NA; abundance: once; CDR3aa: CASSPTYQSTYEQYF; CDR3nt: TGTGCCAGCTCACCTACCTACCAGTCGACCTACGAGCAGTACTTC
v_gene: TRBV7-6; j_gene: TRBJ1-2; d_gene: NA; abundance: once; CDR3aa: CASSLLGENGYTF; CDR3nt: TGTGCCAGCAGCTTATTGGGTGAGAACGGCTACACCTTC
v_gene: TRBV7-6; j_gene: TRBJ2-2; d_gene: NA; abundance: NA; CDR3aa: CASSLVPSGELFF; CDR3nt: TGTGCCAGCAGCTTAGTTCCCTCCGGGGAGCTGTTTTTT
v_gene: TRBV29-1; j_gene: TRBJ2-7; d_gene: TRBD2; abundance: NA; CDR3aa: CSVEKASGSTGEQYF; CDR3nt: TGCAGCGTTGAAAAGGCTAGCGGGAGTACGGGGGAGCAGTACTTC
v_gene: TRBV30; j_gene: TRBJ2-7; d_gene: NA; abundance: NA; CDR3aa: CAWSVSRLEQYF; CDR3nt: TGTGCCTGGAGTGTCAGTCGGCTCGAGCAGTACTTC
v_gene: TRBV6-1; j_gene: TRBJ2-7; d_gene: TRBD2; abundance: NA; CDR3aa: CASSVLSGGADEQYF; CDR3nt: TGTGCCAGCAGTGTCCTTAGCGGGGGGGCAGACGAGCAGTACTTC
v_gene: TRBV28; j_gene: TRBJ2-3; d_gene: NA; abundance: once; CDR3aa: CASTILGTQYF; CDR3nt: TGTGCCAGCACCATACTCGGTACGCAGTATTTT
v_gene: TRBV5-8; j_gene: TRBJ1-3; d_gene: NA; abundance: NA; CDR3aa: CASSLSGNTIYF; CDR3nt: TGTGCCAGCAGCTTGTCTGGAAACACCATATATTTT
v_gene: TRBV7-2; j_gene: TRBJ2-7; d_gene: NA; abundance: few; CDR3aa: CASSYSVEQYF; CDR3nt: TGTGCCAGCAGCTACTCGGTCGAGCAGTACTTC
v_gene: TRBV11-2; j_gene: TRBJ2-7; d_gene: TRBD2; abundance: NA; CDR3aa: CASSLGTSGSYEQYF; CDR3nt: TGTGCCAGCAGCTTAGGGACTAGCGGGAGCTACGAGCAGTACTTC
v_gene: TRBV5-1; j_gene: TRBJ2-5; d_gene: TRBD2; abundance: NA; CDR3aa: CASSSPGGQETQYF; CDR3nt: TGCGCCAGCAGCTCGCCGGGGGGGCAAGAGACCCAGTACTTC
v_gene: TRBV2; j_gene: TRBJ2-1; d_gene: TRBD2; abundance: NA; CDR3aa: CASSVRLASYPPPHEQFF; CDR3nt: TGTGCCAGCAGTGTACGACTAGCGAGCTACCCCCCTCCTCATGAGCAGTTCTTC
v_gene: TRBV2; j_gene: TRBJ2-2; d_gene: NA; abundance: NA; CDR3aa: CASSVQLTHTGELFF; CDR3nt: TGTGCCAGCAGTGTCCAACTAACCCACACCGGGGAGCTGTTTTTT